The TCR beta chain described here comes from a study of regulatory T cells in long-lasting Graves disease. General study results and limits: Between persistent patients, around 2,900 public clonotypes were shared, exceeding the roughly 940 shared between new patients.

Germline V CDR1 and CDR2: MDHEN, SYDVKM. With V trimmed by 6 bases and J by 14 bases, 10 bases remained unmatched. The CDR3 is 12 residues long. This clonotype has at least ten counts. Antigen specificity is unknown. Sample time point: newly diagnosed GD, antithyroid drugs for less than 3 months. Extracted RNA from PBMCs served as the source of the TCR library. Building the TCR beta libraries relied on iRepertoire HTBI primers, and CDR3 regions underwent Arm-PCR. TCRdb analysed the multiplex PCR reads with MiXCR anew, one entry per CDR3 protein. In the table there are some 330,000 distinct CDR3 sequences, roughly 10% of which are singletons. The same specimen was also included in a second study, on T cells in Graves' hyperthyroidism and ophthalmopathy.

The TCR sequence derives from a woman aged 18 to 35 with Graves disease. Sequenced material: peripheral blood mononuclear cells (PBMCs), taken at new diagnosis, from a patient treated with antithyroid drugs. The chain is built from TRBV28 and TRBJ1-2, with 9 nucleotides matching TRBD1. The CDR3 DNA reads as TGTGCCAGCAGGCTGGGGGGACAGGGACAGACCTTC. Residues: CASRLGGQGQTF.